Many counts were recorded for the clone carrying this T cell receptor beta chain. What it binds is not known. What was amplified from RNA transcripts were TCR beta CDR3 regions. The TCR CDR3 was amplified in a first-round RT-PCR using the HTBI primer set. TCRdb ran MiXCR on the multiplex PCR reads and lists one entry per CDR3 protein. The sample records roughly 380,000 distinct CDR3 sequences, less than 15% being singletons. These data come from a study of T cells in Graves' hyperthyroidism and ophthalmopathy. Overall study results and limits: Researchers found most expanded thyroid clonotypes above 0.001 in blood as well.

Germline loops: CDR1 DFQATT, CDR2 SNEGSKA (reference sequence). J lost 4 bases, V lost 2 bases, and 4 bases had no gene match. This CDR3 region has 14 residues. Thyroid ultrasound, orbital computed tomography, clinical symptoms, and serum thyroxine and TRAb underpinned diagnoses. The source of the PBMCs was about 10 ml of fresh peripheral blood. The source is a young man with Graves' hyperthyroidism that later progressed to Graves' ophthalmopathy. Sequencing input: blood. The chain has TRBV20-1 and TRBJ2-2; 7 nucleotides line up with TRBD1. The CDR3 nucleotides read TGCAGTGCTAGAAGACAGGGTGTCACCGGGGAGCTGTTTTTT. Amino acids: CSARRQGVTGELFF.